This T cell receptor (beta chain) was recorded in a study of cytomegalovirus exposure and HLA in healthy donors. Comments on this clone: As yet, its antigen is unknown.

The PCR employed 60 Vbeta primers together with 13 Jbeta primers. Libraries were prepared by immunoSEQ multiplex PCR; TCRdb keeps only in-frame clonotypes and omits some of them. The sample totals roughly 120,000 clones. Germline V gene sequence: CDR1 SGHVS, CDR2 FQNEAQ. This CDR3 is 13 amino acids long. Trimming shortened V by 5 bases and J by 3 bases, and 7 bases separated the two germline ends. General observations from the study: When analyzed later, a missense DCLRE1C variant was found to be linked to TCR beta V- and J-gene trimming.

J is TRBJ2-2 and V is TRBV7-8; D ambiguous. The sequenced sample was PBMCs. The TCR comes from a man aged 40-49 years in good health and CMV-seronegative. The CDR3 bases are TGTGCCAGCAGCAAGACATACACCGGGGAGCTGTTTTTT. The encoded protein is CASSKTYTGELFF. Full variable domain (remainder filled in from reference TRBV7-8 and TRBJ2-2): GAGVSQSPRYKVAKRGQDVALRCDPISGHVSLFWYQQALGQGPEFLTYFQNEAQLDKSGLPSDRFFAERPEGSVSTLKIQRTQQEDSAVYLCASSKTYTGELFFGEGSRLTVL.